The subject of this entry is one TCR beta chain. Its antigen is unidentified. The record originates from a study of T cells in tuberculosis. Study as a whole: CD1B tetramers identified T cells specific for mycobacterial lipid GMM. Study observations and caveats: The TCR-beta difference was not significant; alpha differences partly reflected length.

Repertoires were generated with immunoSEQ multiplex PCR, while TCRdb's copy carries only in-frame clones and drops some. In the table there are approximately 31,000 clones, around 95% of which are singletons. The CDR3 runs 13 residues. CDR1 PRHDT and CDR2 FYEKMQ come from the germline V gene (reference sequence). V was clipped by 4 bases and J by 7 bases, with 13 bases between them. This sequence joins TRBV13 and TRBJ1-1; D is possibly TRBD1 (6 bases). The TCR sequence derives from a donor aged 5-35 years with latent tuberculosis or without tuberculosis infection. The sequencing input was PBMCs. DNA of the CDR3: TGTGCCAGCAGCTCCCAAGGGGACATTGAAGCTTTCTTT. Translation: CASSSQGDIEAFF.